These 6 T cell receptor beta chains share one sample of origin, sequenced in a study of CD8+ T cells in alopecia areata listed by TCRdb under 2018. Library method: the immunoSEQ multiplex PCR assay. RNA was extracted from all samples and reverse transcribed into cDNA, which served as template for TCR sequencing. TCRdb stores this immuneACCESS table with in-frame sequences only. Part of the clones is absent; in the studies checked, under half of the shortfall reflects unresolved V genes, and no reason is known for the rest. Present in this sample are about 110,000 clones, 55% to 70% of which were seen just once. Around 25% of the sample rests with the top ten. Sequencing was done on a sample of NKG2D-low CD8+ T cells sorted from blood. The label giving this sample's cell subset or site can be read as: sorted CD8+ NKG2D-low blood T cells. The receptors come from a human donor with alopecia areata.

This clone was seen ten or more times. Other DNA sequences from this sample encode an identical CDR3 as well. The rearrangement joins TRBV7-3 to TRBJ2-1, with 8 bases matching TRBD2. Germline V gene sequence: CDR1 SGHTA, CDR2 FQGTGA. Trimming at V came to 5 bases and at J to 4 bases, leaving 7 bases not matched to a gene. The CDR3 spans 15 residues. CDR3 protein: CASSLTSGGYNEQFF. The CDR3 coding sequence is TGTGCCAGCAGCCTCACTAGCGGAGGTTACAATGAGCAGTTCTTC.

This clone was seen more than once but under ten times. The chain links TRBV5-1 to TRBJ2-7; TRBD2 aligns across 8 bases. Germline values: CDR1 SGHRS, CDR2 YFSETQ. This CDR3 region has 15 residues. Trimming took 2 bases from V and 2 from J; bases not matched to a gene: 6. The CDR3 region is CASSLAGEMPYEQYF. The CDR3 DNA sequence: TGCGCCAGCAGCTTAGCGGGAGAGATGCCCTACGAGCAGTACTTC.

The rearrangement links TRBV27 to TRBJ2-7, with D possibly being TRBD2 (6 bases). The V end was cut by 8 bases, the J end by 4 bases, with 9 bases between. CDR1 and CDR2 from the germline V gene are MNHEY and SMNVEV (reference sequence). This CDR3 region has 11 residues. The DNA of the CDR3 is TGTGCCAGCGGGAGGCGGTACGAGCAGTACTTC. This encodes CASGRRYEQYF.

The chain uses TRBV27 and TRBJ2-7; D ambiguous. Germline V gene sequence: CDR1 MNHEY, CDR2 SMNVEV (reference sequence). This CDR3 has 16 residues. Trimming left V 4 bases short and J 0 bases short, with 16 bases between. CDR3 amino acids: CASSWSVSLASYEQYF. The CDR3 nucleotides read TGTGCCAGCAGTTGGTCCGTGTCACTCGCCTCCTACGAGCAGTACTTC.

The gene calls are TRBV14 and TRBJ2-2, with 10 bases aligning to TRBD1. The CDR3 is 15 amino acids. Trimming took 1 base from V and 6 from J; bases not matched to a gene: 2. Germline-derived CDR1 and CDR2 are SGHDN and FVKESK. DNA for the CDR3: TGTGCCAGCAGCCAAGCCGGGACAGGGGCCGGGGAGCTGTTTTTT. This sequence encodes CASSQAGTGAGELFF.

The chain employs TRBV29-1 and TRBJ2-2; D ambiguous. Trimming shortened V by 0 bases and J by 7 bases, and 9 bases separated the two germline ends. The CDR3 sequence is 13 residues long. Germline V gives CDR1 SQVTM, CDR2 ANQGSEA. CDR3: CSVEETRSGELFF. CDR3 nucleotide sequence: TGCAGCGTTGAAGAAACTCGAAGCGGGGAGCTGTTTTTT.